The T cell receptor (beta chain) described here comes from a study of blood T cells in healthy people across ages. The CDR3 spans 12 residues. CDR1 DFQATT and CDR2 SNEGSKA come from the germline V gene (reference sequence). A second about 7 to 11 cycle PCR used barcoded and J-beta primers. Every sample gave at least 2.5 million paired-end reads containing CDR3. TCRdb analysed the 5' RACE reads with MiXCR anew, one entry per CDR3 protein. This table has around 650,000 distinct CDR3 sequences, less than 40% appearing once. Of note for this clonotype: Its target is not known.

Every participating donor contributed roughly 9.6 milliliters of peripheral blood through a draw. Study conclusions and caveats: Expanded clonotype changes were possibly confounded by unknown donor CMV status.

This TCR derives from a woman aged 80 or over in good health. This chain links TRBV20-1 with TRBJ2-3, with D tentatively TRBD1 or TRBD2 (6 bases each). What was sequenced was blood. This chain's CDR3 is CSWRGATDTQYF. The CDR3 DNA reads as TGCAGCTGGAGGGGGGCGACAGATACGCAGTATTTT.